These T cell receptor beta chains were read from a single sample in a study of T-cell reconstitution after alpha-beta-depleted transplantation in children. From the PCR reads, TCRdb called clonotypes with MiXCR, one entry per CDR3 protein. The sample carries hundreds of thousands of distinct CDR3 sequences, approximately 13% recorded once. The source was PBMCs, mostly from graft donor cells, collected 360 days after TCRalphabeta/CD19-depleted stem cell transplant. The source is a male patient younger than 18 who had a stem cell transplant for acute myeloid leukemia, so the T cells may come from the graft donor. Both conserved end residues are part of each CDR3. D genes are given only for firm matches. Clone size is shown for a subset of rows, as once, few, many or a class of expanded clone.

cdr3_aa: CSAPARRELFF
cdr3_nt: TGCAGTGCCCCAGCCAGGAGGGAGCTGTTTTTT
clone_size: few
j_call: TRBJ2-2
d_call: NA
v_call: TRBV20-1

cdr3_aa: CSAPVMAHEQYF
cdr3_nt: TGCAGTGCGCCCGTGATGGCCCACGAGCAGTACTTC
clone_size: few
j_call: TRBJ2-7
d_call: NA
v_call: TRBV20-1

cdr3_aa: CASSPRVSGSGEQYF
cdr3_nt: TGTGCCAGCAGCCCCCGGGTTAGCGGGAGCGGTGAGCAGTACTTC
clone_size: few
j_call: TRBJ2-7
d_call: TRBD2
v_call: TRBV11-2

cdr3_aa: CSVIRGRSYEQYF
cdr3_nt: TGCAGCGTTATCAGGGGTCGCTCCTACGAGCAGTACTTC
clone_size: many
j_call: TRBJ2-7
d_call: NA
v_call: TRBV29-1

cdr3_aa: CASSQGGRAHEQYF
cdr3_nt: TGTGCCAGCAGCCAAGGGGGCAGGGCCCACGAGCAGTACTTC
clone_size: many
j_call: TRBJ2-7
d_call: NA
v_call: TRBV3-1

cdr3_aa: CSVGSGVETQYF
cdr3_nt: TGCAGCGTTGGATCAGGGGTAGAGACCCAGTACTTC
clone_size: few
j_call: TRBJ2-5
d_call: NA
v_call: TRBV29-1

cdr3_aa: CASSVVAGRGNEQFF
cdr3_nt: TGTGCCAGCAGCGTAGTGGCGGGGAGGGGCAATGAGCAGTTCTTC
clone_size: many
j_call: TRBJ2-1
d_call: TRBD2
v_call: TRBV9

cdr3_aa: CSASSSGTGIYGYTF
cdr3_nt: TGCAGTGCTTCCTCTTCCGGGACAGGGATCTATGGCTACACCTTC
clone_size: NA
j_call: TRBJ1-2
d_call: TRBD1
v_call: TRBV20-1

cdr3_aa: CASSDLAGANEQFF
cdr3_nt: TGTGCCAGCAGCGATCTAGCGGGTGCCAATGAGCAGTTCTTC
clone_size: few
j_call: TRBJ2-1
d_call: TRBD2
v_call: TRBV9

cdr3_aa: CSARDQVPVLGSYNEQFF
cdr3_nt: TGCAGTGCTAGAGATCAAGTACCCGTCCTTGGCTCCTACAATGAGCAGTTCTTC
clone_size: few
j_call: TRBJ2-1
d_call: NA
v_call: TRBV20-1

cdr3_aa: CASSPQWTGELFF
cdr3_nt: TGTGCCAGCAGCCCGCAGTGGACCGGGGAGCTGTTTTTT
clone_size: few
j_call: TRBJ2-2
d_call: NA
v_call: TRBV28

cdr3_aa: CSAGQVVYNEQFF
cdr3_nt: TGCAGTGCTGGACAGGTGGTCTACAATGAGCAGTTCTTC
clone_size: many
j_call: TRBJ2-1
d_call: TRBD1
v_call: TRBV20-1

cdr3_aa: CASSPGGDPLHF
cdr3_nt: TGCGCCAGCAGCCCCGGGGGGGACCCCCTCCACTTT
clone_size: NA
j_call: TRBJ1-6
d_call: NA
v_call: TRBV5-1

cdr3_aa: CSVAGRGRDYPNEQFF
cdr3_nt: TGCAGCGTTGCGGGCAGGGGCCGGGACTACCCAAATGAGCAGTTCTTC
clone_size: NA
j_call: TRBJ2-1
d_call: NA
v_call: TRBV29-1

cdr3_aa: CASSGGWTASYNEQFF
cdr3_nt: TGCGCCAGCAGCGGGGGATGGACAGCCAGCTACAATGAGCAGTTCTTC
clone_size: NA
j_call: TRBJ2-1
d_call: NA
v_call: TRBV4-3

cdr3_aa: CASSAGGNYNEQFF
cdr3_nt: TGTGCTAGCTCGGCGGGAGGAAACTACAATGAGCAGTTCTTC
clone_size: NA
j_call: TRBJ2-1
d_call: TRBD2
v_call: TRBV7-7

cdr3_aa: CSAKEGTPHEQFF
cdr3_nt: TGCAGTGCAAAAGAGGGGACTCCCCATGAGCAGTTCTTC
clone_size: many
j_call: TRBJ2-1
d_call: NA
v_call: TRBV20-1

cdr3_aa: CASKDPGQNYGYTF
cdr3_nt: TGTGCCAGCAAAGACCCGGGACAGAACTATGGCTACACCTTC
clone_size: few
j_call: TRBJ1-2
d_call: TRBD1
v_call: TRBV6-1

cdr3_aa: CSARASDRETGELFF
cdr3_nt: TGCAGTGCTAGAGCCTCAGACAGGGAAACCGGGGAGCTGTTTTTT
clone_size: many
j_call: TRBJ2-2
d_call: TRBD1
v_call: TRBV20-1

cdr3_aa: CATSESDRGGNEQYF
cdr3_nt: TGTGCCACCAGTGAGTCCGACAGGGGGGGAAACGAGCAGTACTTC
clone_size: NA
j_call: TRBJ2-7
d_call: TRBD1
v_call: TRBV24-1

cdr3_aa: CSVGQYSNQPQHF
cdr3_nt: TGCAGCGTTGGACAGTATAGCAATCAGCCCCAGCATTTT
clone_size: few
j_call: TRBJ1-5
d_call: NA
v_call: TRBV29-1

cdr3_aa: CASSPTSPGLWENTIYF
cdr3_nt: TGTGCCAGCTCACCGACGTCACCGGGACTTTGGGAAAACACCATATATTTT
clone_size: NA
j_call: TRBJ1-3
d_call: NA
v_call: TRBV18

cdr3_aa: CASRHHWGIVYEQYF
cdr3_nt: TGTGCCAGCAGGCATCATTGGGGGATAGTCTACGAGCAGTACTTC
clone_size: NA
j_call: TRBJ2-7
d_call: NA
v_call: TRBV28

cdr3_aa: CASSLARDGTNTGELFF
cdr3_nt: TGCGCCAGCAGCTTGGCCCGGGACGGGACGAACACCGGGGAGCTGTTTTTT
clone_size: NA
j_call: TRBJ2-2
d_call: NA
v_call: TRBV5-1

cdr3_aa: CASSPGGPSGTYEQYF
cdr3_nt: TGTGCCAGCAGCCCAGGAGGGCCTAGCGGAACCTACGAGCAGTACTTC
clone_size: once
j_call: TRBJ2-7
d_call: TRBD2
v_call: TRBV7-1

cdr3_aa: CASSQDFRAEDTGELFF
cdr3_nt: TGTGCCAGCAGCCAAGATTTCCGCGCGGAGGACACCGGGGAGCTGTTTTTT
clone_size: few
j_call: TRBJ2-2
d_call: NA
v_call: TRBV3-1

cdr3_aa: CASSYSRLAGNNEQFF
cdr3_nt: TGTGCCAGCAGTTACTCGAGACTAGCGGGAAACAATGAGCAGTTCTTC
clone_size: NA
j_call: TRBJ2-1
d_call: TRBD2
v_call: TRBV6-2/TRBV6-3

cdr3_aa: CASSPPGPPYEQYF
cdr3_nt: TGTGCCAGCAGCCCCCCGGGCCCCCCCTACGAGCAGTACTTC
clone_size: NA
j_call: TRBJ2-7
d_call: NA
v_call: TRBV2

cdr3_aa: CASSPLGPPSTDTQYF
cdr3_nt: TGTGCCAGCTCACCGTTGGGCCCCCCCTCCACAGATACGCAGTATTTT
clone_size: NA
j_call: TRBJ2-3
d_call: NA
v_call: TRBV18

cdr3_aa: CASSQSWREQFF
cdr3_nt: TGTGCCAGCAGCCAATCGTGGCGGGAGCAGTTCTTC
clone_size: few
j_call: TRBJ2-1
d_call: NA
v_call: TRBV16

cdr3_aa: CASSFFIAYEQYF
cdr3_nt: TGTGCCAGCAGCTTTTTCATAGCGTACGAGCAGTACTTC
clone_size: NA
j_call: TRBJ2-7
d_call: NA
v_call: TRBV7-2

cdr3_aa: CASSNGQISYEQYF
cdr3_nt: TGTGCCAGCAGTAATGGACAGATTTCCTACGAGCAGTACTTC
clone_size: many
j_call: TRBJ2-7
d_call: NA
v_call: TRBV25-1

cdr3_aa: CASSSYRGLGETQYF
cdr3_nt: TGTGCCAGCAGCTCCTACAGGGGGCTAGGGGAGACCCAGTACTTC
clone_size: many
j_call: TRBJ2-5
d_call: TRBD1
v_call: TRBV7-8

cdr3_aa: CASSPESKTQYF
cdr3_nt: TGTGCCAGCTCACCAGAATCAAAGACCCAGTACTTC
clone_size: NA
j_call: TRBJ2-5
d_call: NA
v_call: TRBV18

cdr3_aa: CASSLRGQDEQYF
cdr3_nt: TGTGCCAGCAGCTTACGGGGACAGGACGAGCAGTACTTC
clone_size: NA
j_call: TRBJ2-7
d_call: TRBD1
v_call: TRBV7-2

cdr3_aa: CASLSGVSYNEQFF
cdr3_nt: TGTGCCAGCCTAAGCGGAGTTTCCTACAATGAGCAGTTCTTC
clone_size: NA
j_call: TRBJ2-1
d_call: NA
v_call: TRBV7-9

cdr3_aa: CASSHSLAGSSYEQYF
cdr3_nt: TGCGCCAGCAGCCACTCACTAGCGGGAAGCTCCTACGAGCAGTACTTC
clone_size: few
j_call: TRBJ2-7
d_call: TRBD2
v_call: TRBV4-3

cdr3_aa: CASSSNEGLAEETQYF
cdr3_nt: TGTGCCAGCAGCTCCAACGAGGGACTAGCGGAAGAGACCCAGTACTTC
clone_size: NA
j_call: TRBJ2-5
d_call: TRBD2
v_call: TRBV7-9

cdr3_aa: CSAFRDRGYEQYF
cdr3_nt: TGCAGTGCATTCCGGGACAGGGGATACGAGCAGTACTTC
clone_size: few
j_call: TRBJ2-7
d_call: TRBD1
v_call: TRBV20-1

cdr3_aa: CASSQDHGRPYEQFF
cdr3_nt: TGTGCCAGCAGCCAAGATCATGGGAGGCCCTATGAGCAGTTCTTC
clone_size: NA
j_call: TRBJ2-1
d_call: NA
v_call: TRBV3-1

cdr3_aa: CASSRTGLAGYNEQFF
cdr3_nt: TGTGCCAGCAGCAGAACCGGACTAGCGGGGTACAATGAGCAGTTCTTC
clone_size: few
j_call: TRBJ2-1
d_call: TRBD2
v_call: TRBV7-2

cdr3_aa: CASSPNDGLAGKGVEQYF
cdr3_nt: TGTGCCAGCAGCCCGAACGATGGACTAGCGGGAAAGGGGGTCGAGCAGTACTTC
clone_size: few
j_call: TRBJ2-7
d_call: TRBD2
v_call: TRBV11-1

cdr3_aa: CASSQGYPSYEQYF
cdr3_nt: TGCGCCAGCAGCCAAGGGTACCCATCGTACGAGCAGTACTTC
clone_size: few
j_call: TRBJ2-7
d_call: NA
v_call: TRBV4-3

cdr3_aa: CSAPLTRPYEQYF
cdr3_nt: TGCAGTGCTCCTTTGACTAGGCCCTACGAGCAGTACTTC
clone_size: few
j_call: TRBJ2-7
d_call: NA
v_call: TRBV20-1

cdr3_aa: CASSFKPNSPLHF
cdr3_nt: TGTGCCAGCAGTTTTAAGCCGAATTCACCCCTCCACTTT
clone_size: few
j_call: TRBJ1-6
d_call: NA
v_call: TRBV27